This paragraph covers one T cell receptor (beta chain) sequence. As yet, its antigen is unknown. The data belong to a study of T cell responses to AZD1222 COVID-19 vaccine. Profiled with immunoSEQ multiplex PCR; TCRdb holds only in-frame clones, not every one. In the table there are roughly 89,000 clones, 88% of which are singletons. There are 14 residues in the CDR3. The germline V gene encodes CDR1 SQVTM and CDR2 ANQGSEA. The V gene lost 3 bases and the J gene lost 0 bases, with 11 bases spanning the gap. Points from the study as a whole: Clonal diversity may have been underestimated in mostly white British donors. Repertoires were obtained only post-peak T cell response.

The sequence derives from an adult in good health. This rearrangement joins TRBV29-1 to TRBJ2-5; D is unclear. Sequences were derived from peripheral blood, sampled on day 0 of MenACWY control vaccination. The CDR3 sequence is CSVERSPHQETQYF. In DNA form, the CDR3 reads TGCAGCGTTGAGAGGTCCCCCCACCAAGAGACCCAGTACTTC.